The clone carrying this T cell receptor (beta chain) was recorded at least ten times. The data were obtained in a study of neurological immune-mediated disorders. TCRdb reprocessed the 5' RACE reads via MiXCR and lists one record per CDR3 protein. The repertoire holds roughly 60,000 distinct CDR3 sequences, with more than 9.5% as singletons. V lost 4 bases and J lost 5; bases outside the gene matches: 12. This CDR3 comprises 16 residues. Germline CDR1 PRHDT, CDR2 FYEKMQ (reference sequence). The chain couples TRBV13 to TRBJ2-7; 9 nucleotides line up with TRBD1. Sequences were obtained from PBMCs. The sequence was collected from a man aged 55-75 years in good health. The CDR3 DNA reads as TGTGCCAGCAGCTATAGGCCATTGGACAGGGGCCACGAGCAGTACTTC. This sequence encodes CASSYRPLDRGHEQYF.